This T cell receptor beta chain was sequenced in a study of blood T cell repertoires in COVID-19. Study background: Sources were T cells, B-cell-depleted T cells, or PBMCs; the material itself was cDNA or gDNA.

Authors' processing steps: Amplification of reference gene primers was used by the study to estimate nucleated cell counts. This table comes from immunoSEQ multiplex PCR, and its TCRdb copy is limited to in-frame clones, with some not included. D and trimming come from the DNA, and the V and J calls and clone size come from that table. The sample yields 150,000 or so clones, 70% to 90% seen once. The CDR3 extends over 16 amino acids. Per germline, CDR1 SGDLS and CDR2 YYNGEE. The V segment lost 4 bases and the J segment 2 bases; nucleotides outside the gene matches: 11. J is TRBJ2-7 and V is TRBV9; TRBD1 matches at 8 bases. The sample comprised peripheral blood. The sequence was obtained from a woman aged 55-70 years with COVID-19, enrolled during active disease. The CDR3 sequence is CASSTGGATLTYEQYF. The CDR3, as DNA: TGTGCCAGCAGCACAGGGGGTGCCACTCTAACCTACGAGCAGTACTTC.